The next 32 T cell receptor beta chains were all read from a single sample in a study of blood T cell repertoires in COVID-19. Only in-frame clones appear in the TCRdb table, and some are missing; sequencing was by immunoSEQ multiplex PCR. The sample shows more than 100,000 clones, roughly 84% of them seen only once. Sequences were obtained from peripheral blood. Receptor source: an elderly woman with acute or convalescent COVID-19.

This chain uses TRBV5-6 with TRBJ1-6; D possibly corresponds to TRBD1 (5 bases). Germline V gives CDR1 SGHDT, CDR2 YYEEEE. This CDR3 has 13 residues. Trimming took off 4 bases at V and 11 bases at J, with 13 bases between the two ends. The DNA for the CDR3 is TGTGCCAGCAGCCAAGGACCGGGGGCACCCCTCCACTTT. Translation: CASSQGPGAPLHF.

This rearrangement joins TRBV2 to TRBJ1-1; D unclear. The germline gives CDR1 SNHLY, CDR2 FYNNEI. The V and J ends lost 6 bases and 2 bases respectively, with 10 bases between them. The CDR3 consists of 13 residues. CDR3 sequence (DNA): TGTGCCAGCAGGAGGGAGGATAACACTGAAGCTTTCTTT. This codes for CASRREDNTEAFF.

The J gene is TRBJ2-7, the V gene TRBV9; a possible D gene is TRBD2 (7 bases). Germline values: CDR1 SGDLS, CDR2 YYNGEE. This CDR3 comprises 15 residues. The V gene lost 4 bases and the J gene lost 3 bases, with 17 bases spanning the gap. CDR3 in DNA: TGTGCCAGCAGCCCAGGGGCGGGGGAACACTACGAGCAGTACTTC. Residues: CASSPGAGEHYEQYF. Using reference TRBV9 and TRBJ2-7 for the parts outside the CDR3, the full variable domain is DSGVTQTPKHLITATGQRVTLRCSPRSGDLSVYWYQQSLDQGLQFLIQYYNGEERAKGNILERFSAQQFPDLHSELNLSSLELGDSALYFCASSPGAGEHYEQYFGPGTRLTVT.

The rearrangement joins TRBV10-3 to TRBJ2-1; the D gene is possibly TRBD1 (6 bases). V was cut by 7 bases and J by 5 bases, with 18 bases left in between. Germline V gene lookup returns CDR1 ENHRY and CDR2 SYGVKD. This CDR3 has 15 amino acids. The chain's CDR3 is CAINTGTTNNNEQFF. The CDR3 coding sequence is TGTGCCATCAATACCGGGACAACTAATAACAATGAGCAGTTCTTC.

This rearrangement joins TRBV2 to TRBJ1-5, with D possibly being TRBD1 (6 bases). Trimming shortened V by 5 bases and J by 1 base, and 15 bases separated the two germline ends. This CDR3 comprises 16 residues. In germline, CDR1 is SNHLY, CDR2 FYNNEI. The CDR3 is CASSPTGLMSNQPQHF. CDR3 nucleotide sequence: TGTGCCAGCAGTCCCACAGGGTTGATGAGCAATCAGCCCCAGCATTTT.

The CDR3 spells CASSYTGPEQYF. The CDR3 bases are TGTGCCAGCAGTTATACAGGACCCGAGCAGTACTTC. The rearrangement uses TRBV6-2 or TRBV6-3 and TRBJ2-7; maybe TRBD1 (5 bases). Germline V CDR1 and CDR2: MNHEY, SVGEGT. The CDR3 loop spans 12 amino acids. V dropped 3 bases and J dropped 6 bases, with 9 bases sitting between them.

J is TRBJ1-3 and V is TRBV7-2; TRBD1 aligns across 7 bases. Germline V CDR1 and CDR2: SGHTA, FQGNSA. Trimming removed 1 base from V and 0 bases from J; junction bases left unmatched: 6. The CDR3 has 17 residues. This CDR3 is CASSLVRDSYSGNTIYF. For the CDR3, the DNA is TGTGCCAGCAGCTTAGTGAGGGACAGCTACTCTGGAAACACCATATATTTT.

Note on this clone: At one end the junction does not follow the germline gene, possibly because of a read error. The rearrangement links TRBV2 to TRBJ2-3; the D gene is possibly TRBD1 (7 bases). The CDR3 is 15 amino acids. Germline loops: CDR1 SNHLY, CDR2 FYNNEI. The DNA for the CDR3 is TGTGCCAGCAGTACGCGGGACAGCCGCACAGACACGCAGTATTTT. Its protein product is CASSTRDSRTDTQYF.

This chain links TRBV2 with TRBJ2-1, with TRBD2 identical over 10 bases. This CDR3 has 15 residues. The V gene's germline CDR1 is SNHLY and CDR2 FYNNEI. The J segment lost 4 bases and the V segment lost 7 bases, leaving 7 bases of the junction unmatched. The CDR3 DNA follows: TGTGCCAGCATGGCTAGCGGGGGCCTTTACAATGAGCAGTTCTTC. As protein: CASMASGGLYNEQFF.

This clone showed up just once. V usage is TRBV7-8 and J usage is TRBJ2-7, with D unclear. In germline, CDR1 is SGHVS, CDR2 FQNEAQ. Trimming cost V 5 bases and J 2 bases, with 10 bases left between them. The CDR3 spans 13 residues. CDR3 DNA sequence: TGTGCCAGCAGCGCCGGTCCGGCCTACGAGCAGTACTTC. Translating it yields CASSAGPAYEQYF.

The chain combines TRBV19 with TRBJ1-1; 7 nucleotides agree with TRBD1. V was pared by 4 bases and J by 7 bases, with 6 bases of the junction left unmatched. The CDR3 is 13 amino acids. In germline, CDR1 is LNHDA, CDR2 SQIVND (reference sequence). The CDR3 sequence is CASSTTGLGEAFF. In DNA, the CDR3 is TGTGCCAGTAGTACGACAGGGCTAGGTGAAGCTTTCTTT. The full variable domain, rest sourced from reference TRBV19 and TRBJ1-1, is DGGITQSPKYLFRKEGQNVTLSCEQNLNHDAMYWYRQDPGQGLRLIYYSQIVNDFQKGDIAEGYSVSREKKESFPLTVTSAQKNPTAFYLCASSTTGLGEAFFGQGTRLTVV.

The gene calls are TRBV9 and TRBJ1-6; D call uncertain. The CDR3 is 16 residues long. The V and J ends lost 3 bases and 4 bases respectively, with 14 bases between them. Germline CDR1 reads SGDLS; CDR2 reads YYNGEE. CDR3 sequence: CASSAPSDGYNSPLHF. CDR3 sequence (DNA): TGTGCCAGCAGCGCCCCAAGCGACGGTTATAATTCACCCCTCCACTTT.

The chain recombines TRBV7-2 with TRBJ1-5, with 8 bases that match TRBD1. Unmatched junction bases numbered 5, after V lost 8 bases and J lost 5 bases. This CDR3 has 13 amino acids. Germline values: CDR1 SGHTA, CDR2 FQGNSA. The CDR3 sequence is CASSQGGHQPQHF. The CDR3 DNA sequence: TGTGCCAGCTCACAGGGGGGTCATCAGCCCCAGCATTTT.

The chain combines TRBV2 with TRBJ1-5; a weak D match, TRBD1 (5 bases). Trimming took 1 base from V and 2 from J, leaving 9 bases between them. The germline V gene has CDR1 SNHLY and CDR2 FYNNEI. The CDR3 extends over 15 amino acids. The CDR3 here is CASSEGGEGNQPQHF. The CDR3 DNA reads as TGTGCCAGCAGTGAAGGGGGGGAGGGCAATCAGCCCCAGCATTTT.

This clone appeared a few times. CDR3 DNA sequence: TGCAGCGTTGAAAAGACAGGGTACGAGCAGTACTTC. As protein: CSVEKTGYEQYF. This rearrangement joins TRBV29-1 to TRBJ2-7, with 7 bases identical to TRBD1. V gave up 2 bases and J gave up 4 bases; unmatched junction bases: 2. Germline V gene data show CDR1 as SQVTM and CDR2 as ANQGSEA. The CDR3 spans 12 residues.

As DNA, the CDR3 is TGCGCCAGCAGCCAAGCCCCCTCGAGCGGGATAAACTACGAGCAGTACTTC. Translation gives CASSQAPSSGINYEQYF. The genes are TRBV4-1 and TRBJ2-7, with TRBD2 identical over 7 bases. The CDR3 is 17 amino acids. Germline assignment: CDR1 MGHRA and CDR2 YSYEKL. The V and J ends lost 1 base and 3 bases, in that order; junction bases with no gene match: 12.

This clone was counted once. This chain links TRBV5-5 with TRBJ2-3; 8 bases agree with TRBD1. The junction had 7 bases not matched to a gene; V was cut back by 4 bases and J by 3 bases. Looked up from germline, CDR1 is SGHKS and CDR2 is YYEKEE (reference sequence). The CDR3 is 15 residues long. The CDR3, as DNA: TGTGCCAGCAGCACGAGGACAGGGAGTACAGATACGCAGTATTTT. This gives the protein CASSTRTGSTDTQYF.

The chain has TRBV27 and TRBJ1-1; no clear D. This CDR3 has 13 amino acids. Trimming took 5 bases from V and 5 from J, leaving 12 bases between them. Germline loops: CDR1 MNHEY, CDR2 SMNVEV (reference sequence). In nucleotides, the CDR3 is TGTGCCAGCAGTCCATCCATCCTAACTGAAGCTTTCTTT. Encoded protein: CASSPSILTEAFF.

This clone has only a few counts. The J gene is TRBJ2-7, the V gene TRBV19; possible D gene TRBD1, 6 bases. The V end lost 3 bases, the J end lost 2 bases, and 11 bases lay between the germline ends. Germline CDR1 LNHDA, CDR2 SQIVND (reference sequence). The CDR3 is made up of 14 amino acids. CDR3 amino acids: CASSMLDRAYEQYF. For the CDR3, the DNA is TGTGCCAGTAGTATGTTGGACAGAGCCTACGAGCAGTACTTC.

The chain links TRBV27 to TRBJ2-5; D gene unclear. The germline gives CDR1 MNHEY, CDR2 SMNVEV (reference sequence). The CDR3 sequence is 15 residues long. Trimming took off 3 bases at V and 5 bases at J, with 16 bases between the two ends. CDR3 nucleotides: TGTGCCAGCAGTTTTTGCCTAGTCTTTTCGGAGACCCAGTACTTC. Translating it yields CASSFCLVFSETQYF.

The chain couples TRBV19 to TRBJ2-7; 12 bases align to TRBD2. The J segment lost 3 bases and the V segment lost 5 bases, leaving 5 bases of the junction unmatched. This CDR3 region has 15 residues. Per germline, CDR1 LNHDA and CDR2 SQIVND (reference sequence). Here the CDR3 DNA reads TGTGCCAGTAGTGGGATGACTAGCGGGAGCTACGAGCAGTACTTC. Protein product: CASSGMTSGSYEQYF.

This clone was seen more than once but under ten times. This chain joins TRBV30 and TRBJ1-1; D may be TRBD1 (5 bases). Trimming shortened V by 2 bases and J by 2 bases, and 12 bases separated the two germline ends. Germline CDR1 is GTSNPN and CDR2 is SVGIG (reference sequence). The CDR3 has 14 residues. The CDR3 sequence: CAWSRGRTNTEAFF. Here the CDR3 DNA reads TGTGCCTGGAGTAGGGGCAGAACTAACACTGAAGCTTTCTTT.

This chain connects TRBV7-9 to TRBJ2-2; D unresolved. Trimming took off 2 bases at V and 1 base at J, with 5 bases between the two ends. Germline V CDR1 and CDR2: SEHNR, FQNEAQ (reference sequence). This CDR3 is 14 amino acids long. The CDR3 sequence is CASSLSGNTGELFF. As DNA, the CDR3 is TGTGCCAGCAGCTTATCAGGGAACACCGGGGAGCTGTTTTTT.

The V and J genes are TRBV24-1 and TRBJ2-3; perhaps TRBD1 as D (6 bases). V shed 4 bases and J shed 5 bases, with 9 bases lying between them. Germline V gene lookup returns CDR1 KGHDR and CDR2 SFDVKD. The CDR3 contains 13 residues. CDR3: CATSEQQGDTQYF. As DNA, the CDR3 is TGTGCCACCAGTGAACAACAGGGAGATACGCAGTATTTT.

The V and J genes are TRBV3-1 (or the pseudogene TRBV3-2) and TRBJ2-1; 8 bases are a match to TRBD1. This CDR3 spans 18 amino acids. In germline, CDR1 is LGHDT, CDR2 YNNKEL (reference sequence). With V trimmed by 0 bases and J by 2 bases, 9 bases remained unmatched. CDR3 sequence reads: CASSQDGPDRVPYNEQFF. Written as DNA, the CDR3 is TGTGCCAGCAGCCAAGATGGCCCGGACAGGGTTCCCTACAATGAGCAGTTCTTC.

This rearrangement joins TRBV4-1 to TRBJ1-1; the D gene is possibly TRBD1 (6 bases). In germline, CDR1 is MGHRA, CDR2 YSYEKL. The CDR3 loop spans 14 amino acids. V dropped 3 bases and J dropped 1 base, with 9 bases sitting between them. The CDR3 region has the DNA TGCGCCAGCAGCCATATGGGACAGAACACTGAAGCTTTCTTT. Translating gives CASSHMGQNTEAFF.

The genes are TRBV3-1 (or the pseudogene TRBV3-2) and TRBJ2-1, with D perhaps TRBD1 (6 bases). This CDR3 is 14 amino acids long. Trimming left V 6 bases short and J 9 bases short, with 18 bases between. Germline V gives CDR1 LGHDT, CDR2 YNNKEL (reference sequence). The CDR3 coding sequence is TGTGCCAGCAGTGAAGTTAACAGGGAGCCTGAGCAGTTCTTC. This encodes CASSEVNREPEQFF.

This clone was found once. CDR3 DNA sequence: TGTGCCAGCAGCCTGGGTCTACAGGGGCCGAACACCGGGGAGCTGTTTTTT. Translation: CASSLGLQGPNTGELFF. This chain links TRBV5-5 with TRBJ2-2, with 7 bases matching TRBD1. The J segment lost 0 bases and the V segment lost 4 bases, leaving 9 bases of the junction unmatched. This CDR3 region has 17 residues. Germline loops: CDR1 SGHKS, CDR2 YYEKEE (reference sequence).

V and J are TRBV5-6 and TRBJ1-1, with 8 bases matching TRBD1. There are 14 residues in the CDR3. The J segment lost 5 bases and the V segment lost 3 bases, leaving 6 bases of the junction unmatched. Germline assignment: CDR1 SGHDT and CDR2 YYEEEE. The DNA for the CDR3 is TGTGCCAGCAGCTCCCTGACAGGGGTAACTGAAGCTTTCTTT. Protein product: CASSSLTGVTEAFF.

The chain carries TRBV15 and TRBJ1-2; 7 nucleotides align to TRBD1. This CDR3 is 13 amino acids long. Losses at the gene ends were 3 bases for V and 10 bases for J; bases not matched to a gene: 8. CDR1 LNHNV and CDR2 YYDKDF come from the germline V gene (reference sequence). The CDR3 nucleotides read TGTGCCACCAGCAGGCGGGACAGACCTCACTACACCTTC. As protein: CATSRRDRPHYTF.

This CDR3 is CASSPGQASNQPQHF. The CDR3 bases are TGTGCCAGCTCACCGGGACAGGCGAGCAATCAGCCCCAGCATTTT. The chain recombines TRBV18 with TRBJ1-5; the match to TRBD1 covers 8 bases. The CDR3 is 15 residues long. CDR1 is KGHSH and CDR2 is LQKENI in the germline V gene. V was pared by 3 bases and J by 1 base, with 2 bases of the junction left unmatched.

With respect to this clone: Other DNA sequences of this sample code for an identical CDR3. The CDR3 region is CASSLQGALETQYF. In DNA form, the CDR3 reads TGTGCCAGCAGCTTGCAGGGGGCCTTGGAGACCCAGTACTTC. The chain carries TRBV5-6 and TRBJ2-5, with 8 bases fitting TRBD1. Per the germline V gene, CDR1 is SGHDT and CDR2 is YYEEEE. This CDR3 has 14 amino acids. Germline trimming cut 1 base from V and 5 bases from J; bases unmatched to any gene: 4. The full variable domain, rest sourced from reference TRBV5-6 and TRBJ2-5, is DAGVTQSPTHLIKTRGQQVTLRCSPKSGHDTVSWYQQALGQGPQFIFQYYEEEERQRGNFPDRFSGHQFPNYSSELNVNALLLGDSALYLCASSLQGALETQYFGPGTRLLVL.